These 10 T cell receptor beta chains originate from one sample sequenced in a study of cytomegalovirus exposure and HLA in healthy donors. Profiled with immunoSEQ multiplex PCR; TCRdb holds only in-frame clones, not every one. The sample lists 200,000 to 250,000 clones, 75% to 90% occurring once. Sequencing was performed on PBMCs. The receptors shown here come from a woman aged 18-29 years in good health and CMV-seronegative.

The genes are TRBV7-3 and TRBJ1-1; TRBD1 might be the D (5 bases). The V and J ends lost 5 bases and 4 bases respectively, with 11 bases between them. Per the germline V gene, CDR1 is SGHTA and CDR2 is FQGTGA. There are 13 residues in the CDR3. The DNA for the CDR3 is TGTGCCAGCAGCGAAGGAGGGACCACTGAAGCTTTCTTT. It yields the protein CASSEGGTTEAFF.

This sequence joins TRBV4-1 and TRBJ2-1; 8 bases are shared with TRBD1. The CDR3 has 17 amino acids. The germline V gene has CDR1 MGHRA and CDR2 YSYEKL. Trimming took 0 bases from V and 9 from J; bases not matched to a gene: 13. CDR3 in DNA: TGCGCCAGCAGCCAAGATCGGGGAGCAGGGGGCAAGGGTGAGCAGTTCTTC. It encodes CASSQDRGAGGKGEQFF.

This rearrangement joins TRBV4-1 to TRBJ1-2, with 7 bases lining up with TRBD1. Germline CDR1 is MGHRA and CDR2 is YSYEKL. The CDR3 contains 13 residues. J lost 8 bases, V lost 2 bases, and 5 bases had no gene match. The DNA for the CDR3 is TGCGCCAGCAGCCAACGGGTAGGGGGCGGCTACACCTTC. This gives the protein CASSQRVGGGYTF.

The chain links TRBV7-8 to TRBJ2-1, with no clear D. CDR3 length: 15 residues. Trimming removed 6 bases from V and 3 bases from J, with 15 bases in between. Germline CDR1 is SGHVS and CDR2 is FQNEAQ. The CDR3 DNA reads as TGTGCCAGCAGGTTGAGTTCCGTTTACTACAATGAGCAGTTCTTC. Encoded protein: CASRLSSVYYNEQFF.

V and J are TRBV11-2 and TRBJ2-3, with D uncertain. Trimming took off 3 bases at V and 0 bases at J, with 10 bases between the two ends. Germline V lookup: CDR1 SGHAT, CDR2 FQNNGV. The CDR3 is made up of 15 amino acids. For the CDR3, the DNA is TGTGCCAGCAGCTTTGCGGATTCTAGCACAGATACGCAGTATTTT. Its protein is CASSFADSSTDTQYF.

The gene calls are TRBV6-1 and TRBJ1-1; a weak D match, TRBD1 (5 bases). There are 12 residues in the CDR3. Looked up from germline, CDR1 is MNHNS and CDR2 is SASEGT. Deletions cut 7 bases from V and 8 bases from J, with 14 bases between. The CDR3 sequence: CASNAGFGEAFF. In DNA, the CDR3 is TGTGCCAGCAATGCAGGGTTTGGGGAAGCTTTCTTT.

This chain joins TRBV4-2 and TRBJ1-4; no definite D call. Germline-derived CDR1 and CDR2 are LGHNA and YNFKEQ. V lost 0 bases, J lost 8 bases, and 13 bases lay in between. There are 15 residues in the CDR3. The CDR3 spells CASSQEGGRGEKLFF. In DNA, the CDR3 is TGTGCCAGCAGCCAAGAGGGTGGGAGAGGGGAAAAACTGTTTTTT.

J is TRBJ2-1 and V is TRBV27, with 11 positions matching TRBD2. The CDR3 extends over 14 amino acids. The germline CDR1 and CDR2 sequences are MNHEY and SMNVEV (reference sequence). J lost 10 bases, V lost 3 bases, and 5 bases had no gene match. The chain's CDR3 is CASSLGTSGGEQFF. CDR3 bases: TGTGCCAGCAGTTTGGGGACTAGCGGAGGCGAGCAGTTCTTC.

This clone was detected only a few times. The V gene is TRBV6-5, the J gene TRBJ1-2, with D perhaps matching TRBD1 (5 bases). CDR3 length: 13 residues. Trimming shortened V by 7 bases and J by 7 bases, and 16 bases separated the two germline ends. Germline V CDR1 and CDR2: MNHEY, SVGAGI. CDR3 region: CASTREGRAGYTF. As DNA, the CDR3 is TGTGCCAGCACCAGGGAGGGACGGGCTGGCTACACCTTC.

V usage is TRBV4-1 and J usage is TRBJ1-2; D may be TRBD1 (5 bases). Germline lookup yields CDR1 MGHRA and CDR2 YSYEKL. Trimming removed 1 base from V and 4 bases from J, with 10 bases in between. The CDR3 length is 14 residues. This CDR3 reads CASSQVPGSYGYTF. In DNA form, the CDR3 reads TGCGCCAGCAGCCAAGTCCCAGGGTCCTATGGCTACACCTTC.